This passage covers 19 T cell receptor beta chains from one sample sequenced in a study of shared clonotypes between healthy human individuals. Here immunoSEQ multiplex PCR was the method, and the copy in TCRdb shows in-frame clones only, minus some. The sample shows about a million clones, approximately 80% of them seen only once. The sample was memory CD4+ T cells from PBMCs. Subset noted: CD45RA-negative fraction. The receptors were sampled from a man younger than 30 in good health. Some clones in this sample may be carry-over from other donors' samples.

The chain recombines TRBV4-3 with TRBJ1-1; no definite D call. The CDR3 has 13 amino acids. Germline assignment: CDR1 LGHNA and CDR2 YSLEER. V lost 0 bases, J lost 11 bases, and 13 bases lay in between. The CDR3 sequence: CASSQDDFRQAFF. Here the CDR3 DNA reads TGCGCCAGCAGCCAAGACGACTTCCGGCAGGCTTTCTTT.

J is TRBJ1-1 and V is TRBV29-1, with 7 bases that match TRBD1. CDR1 is SQVTM, CDR2 ANQGSEA, per germline. The J segment lost 1 base and the V segment lost 8 bases, leaving 4 bases of the junction unmatched. This CDR3 region has 12 residues. The CDR3 nucleotides read TGCAGCTACCGACAGGGGAACACTGAAGCTTTCTTT. Its protein product is CSYRQGNTEAFF.

V gene TRBV5-1 combines with J gene TRBJ1-4; D is ambiguous. From germline, CDR1 is SGHRS and CDR2 YFSETQ. The ends were cut back, 2 bases at V and 2 bases at J, with 10 bases in the middle. CDR3 length: 15 amino acids. The CDR3 sequence is CASSFSGPTNEKLFF. The CDR3 DNA follows: TGCGCCAGCAGCTTCTCAGGCCCTACTAATGAAAAACTGTTTTTT.

The rearrangement links TRBV28 to TRBJ2-3; 7 bases are a match to TRBD2. This CDR3 has 14 amino acids. CDR1 MDHEN and CDR2 SYDVKM come from the germline V gene. The V gene end was trimmed by 3 bases and the J gene end by 1 base; junction bases not matched to a gene: 1. Here the CDR3 DNA reads TGTGCCAGCAGTTTTGCGGGAGGCACAGATACGCAGTATTTT. Protein sequence: CASSFAGGTDTQYF. Full variable domain (remainder filled in from reference TRBV28 and TRBJ2-3): DVKVTQSSRYLVKRTGEKVFLECVQDMDHENMFWYRQDPGLGLRLIYFSYDVKMKEKGDIPEGYSVSREKKERFSLILESASTNQTSMYLCASSFAGGTDTQYFGPGTRLTVL.

A word on this clone: A read error may explain this, as a much larger clone is one base away. The chain links TRBV9 to TRBJ2-2, with 8 bases lining up with TRBD1. The CDR3 totals 13 residues. Germline V CDR1 and CDR2: SGDLS, YYNGEE. After removal of 4 bases from V and 6 bases from J, the junction contained 2 bases not matched to a gene. CDR3 protein: CASSPQGAGELFF. CDR3 in DNA: TGTGCCAGCAGCCCACAGGGGGCCGGGGAGCTGTTTTTT.

J is TRBJ2-7 and V is TRBV7-8; perhaps TRBD2 as D (5 bases). The CDR3 has 13 residues. The V end lost 1 base, the J end lost 5 bases, and 9 bases lay between the germline ends. CDR1 and CDR2 from the germline V gene are SGHVS and FQNEAQ. The CDR3 loop is CASSLGRGNEQYF. CDR3 in DNA: TGTGCCAGCAGCTTAGGTCGGGGAAACGAGCAGTACTTC.

The chain joins TRBV6-1 to TRBJ1-2; no clear D. Trimming removed 1 base at V and 4 bases at J, with 7 bases between. The CDR3 runs to 13 residues. The germline CDR1 and CDR2 sequences are MNHNS and SASEGT. DNA for the CDR3: TGTGCCAGCAGTGAAGGTCAGTCCTATGGCTACACCTTC. Its translation: CASSEGQSYGYTF.

The chain uses TRBV7-3 and TRBJ2-1, with 7 bases matching TRBD2. Germline loops: CDR1 SGHTA, CDR2 FQGTGA. The CDR3 sequence is 16 residues long. V was clipped by 0 bases and J by 3 bases; unmatched bases: 5. CDR3 bases: TGTGCCAGCAGCTTAACCCCCGGGACTAACTACAATGAGCAGTTCTTC. It is translated as CASSLTPGTNYNEQFF.

J is TRBJ2-2 and V is TRBV7-9, with 11 nucleotides matching TRBD1. The trim removed 6 bases at V and 5 bases at J, leaving 8 bases unmatched. The CDR3 loop spans 16 amino acids. Germline CDR1 and CDR2: SEHNR and FQNEAQ (reference sequence). This chain's CDR3 is CASRTRDRGRTGELFF. For the CDR3, the DNA is TGTGCCAGCAGGACCCGGGACAGGGGGAGGACCGGGGAGCTGTTTTTT.

Comment on this clone: Other DNA sequences from this sample encode an identical CDR3 as well. V is TRBV7-9 and J is TRBJ2-5, with D perhaps matching TRBD1 (6 bases). V was pared by 5 bases and J by 2 bases, with 12 bases between. Germline CDR1 SEHNR, CDR2 FQNEAQ (reference sequence). CDR3 size: 14 residues. The CDR3 here is CASSPRTVQETQYF. The CDR3 nucleotides are TGTGCCAGCAGCCCGCGGACAGTTCAAGAGACCCAGTACTTC.

The chain has TRBV9 and TRBJ2-7; TRBD1 matches at 9 bases. The germline gives CDR1 SGDLS, CDR2 YYNGEE. The CDR3 covers 14 residues. Trimming cost V 5 bases and J 3 bases; bases outside gene matches: 6. The CDR3 DNA follows: TGTGCCAGCAGTCCATCGACAGGGGGCTACGAGCAGTACTTC. This encodes CASSPSTGGYEQYF.

This clone was recorded a few times. Other DNA variants within this sample encode the same CDR3. V gene TRBV18 combines with J gene TRBJ1-1; weak D call: TRBD1 (5 bases). In germline, CDR1 is KGHSH, CDR2 LQKENI. V was pared by 3 bases and J by 1 base, with 9 bases between. The CDR3 spans 14 residues. CDR3 in amino acids: CASSPGRGNTEAFF. CDR3 bases: TGTGCCAGCTCACCGGGGAGGGGGAACACTGAAGCTTTCTTT.

The V gene is TRBV7-8, the J gene TRBJ2-5; D could derive from TRBD1 or TRBD2 (5 bases each). V gave up 3 bases and J gave up 0 bases, with 17 bases separating them. The V gene's germline CDR1 is SGHVS and CDR2 FQNEAQ. CDR3 length equals 17 residues. In DNA, the CDR3 is TGTGCCAGCAGCTTGACCCTCCGGGGCAGCCACCAAGAGACCCAGTACTTC. Translated, it gives CASSLTLRGSHQETQYF.

This clone occurred many times. The chain employs TRBV2 and TRBJ1-4, with a weak D call TRBD1 (5 bases). The CDR3 has 14 residues. V was pared by 7 bases and J by 3 bases, with 12 bases between. Germline-derived CDR1 and CDR2 are SNHLY and FYNNEI. This CDR3 is CASKSGRANEKLFF. The DNA of the CDR3 is TGTGCCAGCAAATCAGGGAGGGCTAATGAAAAACTGTTTTTT.

On this clone itself: A much larger clone differs from this one at a single base, so this may be a read error. Other DNA sequences of this sample code for an identical CDR3. V and J are TRBV6-5 and TRBJ2-3; 7 positions agree with TRBD2. The CDR3 length is 15 residues. Germline values: CDR1 MNHEY, CDR2 SVGAGI. Trimming removed 6 bases from V and 2 bases from J; junction bases left unmatched: 8. CDR3 nucleotides: TGTGCCAGCAGGACAGCGGGGCCATCCACAGATACGCAGTATTTT. It encodes CASRTAGPSTDTQYF.

The chain carries TRBV19 and TRBJ1-5; D not resolved. The germline V gene encodes CDR1 LNHDA and CDR2 SQIVND (reference sequence). The CDR3 covers 13 residues. V was clipped by 1 base and J by 7 bases, with 8 bases between them. The CDR3 DNA is TGTGCCAGTAGTATAGGAACCGGGCAGCCCCAGCATTTT. Amino acids: CASSIGTGQPQHF.

The CDR3 sequence: CAISVAGGPTGELFF. The CDR3 coding sequence is TGTGCCATCAGTGTGGCGGGAGGGCCAACCGGGGAGCTGTTTTTT. This rearrangement joins TRBV10-3 to TRBJ2-2; TRBD2 agrees at 9 bases. This CDR3 is built from 15 residues. Germline CDR1 and CDR2: ENHRY and SYGVKD. Trimming took 4 bases from V and 5 from J; bases not matched to a gene: 5.

For the CDR3, the DNA is TGTGCCAGCAGTGTTGGGCAGGGCTCAGAGACCCAGTACTTC. It is translated as CASSVGQGSETQYF. This chain uses TRBV2 with TRBJ2-5; maybe TRBD1 (5 bases). The CDR3 loop spans 14 amino acids. Trimming removed 4 bases from V and 4 bases from J, with 13 bases in between. The germline CDR1 and CDR2 sequences are SNHLY and FYNNEI.

The chain joins TRBV28 to TRBJ1-1; 8 nucleotides match TRBD1. Trimming removed 5 bases from V and 1 base from J; junction bases left unmatched: 6. The CDR3 totals 15 residues. Per germline, CDR1 MDHEN and CDR2 SYDVKM. The CDR3 DNA is TGTGCCAGCAGTCCCAGGGGGCACGGGAACACTGAAGCTTTCTTT. Protein product: CASSPRGHGNTEAFF.